The TCR beta chain under discussion was sequenced for a study of human T cells and chemical hapten exposure. Study context: There were weekly diphenylcyclopropenone doses to the scalp for patients throughout the roughly 23-week study.

Unique molecular identifiers were affixed to discrete cDNA molecules within the library. From the RACE reads, TCRdb called clonotypes with MiXCR, one entry per CDR3 protein. The profile shows 180,000 or so distinct CDR3 sequences, approximately 24% of them singletons. This clonotype was found a few times. Its specificity is unknown. Regarding time point: patch test 3, about 24 weeks after DPC sensitization. The treatment here: therapeutic diphenylcyclopropenone sensitization with weekly scalp DPC. Findings of the study overall: Relative to controls, expanded TCRs formed significantly more large CDR3 similarity clusters.

This TCR was sampled from a woman aged 40 to 49 with alopecia areata. Some clones in this sample may be carry-over from other donors' samples. The sample here was whole blood, taken in connection with sensitization to the hapten diphenylcyclopropenone (DPC).

CDR3 residues: CASRPGQPNEQFF. In DNA, the CDR3 is TGTGCCAGCAGACCGGGACAACCCAATGAGCAGTTCTTC. The gene calls are TRBV6-5 and TRBJ2-1; maybe TRBD1 (6 bases). This CDR3 comprises 13 residues. Germline loops: CDR1 MNHEY, CDR2 SVGAGI. V was pared by 6 bases and J by 6 bases, with 12 bases between.